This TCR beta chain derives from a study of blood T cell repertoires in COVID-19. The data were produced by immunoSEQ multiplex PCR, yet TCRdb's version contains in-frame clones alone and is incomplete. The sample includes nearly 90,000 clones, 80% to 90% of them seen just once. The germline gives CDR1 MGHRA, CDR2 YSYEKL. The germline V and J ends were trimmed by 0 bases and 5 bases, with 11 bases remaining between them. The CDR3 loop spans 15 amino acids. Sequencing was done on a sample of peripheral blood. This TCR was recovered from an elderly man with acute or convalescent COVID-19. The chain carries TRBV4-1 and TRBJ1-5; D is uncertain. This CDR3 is CASSQDSGLHQPQHF. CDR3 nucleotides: TGCGCCAGCAGCCAAGATAGCGGCCTTCATCAGCCCCAGCATTTT.